The entry that follows covers one TCR beta chain sequence. Its antigen is not known. Sequenced by immunoSEQ multiplex PCR; TCRdb stores in-frame clones only, minus some. The sample has around 56,000 clones, over 75% seen once; the top ten hold approximately 12%. This sample is drawn from a study of OX40 agonist ivuxolimab in advanced cancers. Study-wide context: Patients undergoing dose escalation presented with hepatocellular carcinoma, melanoma, renal cell or head and neck cancer.

General study points: Several nonresponders also turned out to have low normalized T-cell clonal expansion. Among the lowest peripheral clonal expansion occurred in 0.1-3.0 mg/kg partial responders. What antigens the expanded peripheral T cells recognized was never established.

The sample here was CD4+ or CD8+ T cells sorted from blood, taken in a trial of the OX40 agonist ivuxolimab. The TCR originated in an adult with an advanced solid tumor such as melanoma, head and neck, liver or kidney cancer.

The CDR3 region has the DNA TGCAGCGTGGCGGGACCCCGAACCTACGAGCAGTACTTC. It codes for CSVAGPRTYEQYF. This chain connects TRBV29-1 to TRBJ2-7; D may be TRBD2 (6 bases). V was pared by 6 bases and J by 2 bases, with 14 bases between. The CDR3 has 13 residues. In germline, CDR1 is SQVTM, CDR2 ANQGSEA.